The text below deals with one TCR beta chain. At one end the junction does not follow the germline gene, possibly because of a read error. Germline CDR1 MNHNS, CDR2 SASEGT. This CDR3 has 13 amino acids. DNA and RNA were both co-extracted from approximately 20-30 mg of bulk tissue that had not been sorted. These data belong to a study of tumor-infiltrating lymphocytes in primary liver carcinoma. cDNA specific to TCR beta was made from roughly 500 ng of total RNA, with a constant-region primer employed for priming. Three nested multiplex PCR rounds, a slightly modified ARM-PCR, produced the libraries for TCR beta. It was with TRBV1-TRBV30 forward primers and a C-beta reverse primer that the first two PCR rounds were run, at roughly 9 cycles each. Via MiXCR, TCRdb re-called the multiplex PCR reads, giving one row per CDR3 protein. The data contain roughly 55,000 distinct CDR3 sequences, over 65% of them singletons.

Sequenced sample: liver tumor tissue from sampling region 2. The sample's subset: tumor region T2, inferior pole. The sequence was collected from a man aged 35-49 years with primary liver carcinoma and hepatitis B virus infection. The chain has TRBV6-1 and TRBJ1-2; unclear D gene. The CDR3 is CASSERMSNGCTF. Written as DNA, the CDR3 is TGTGCCAGTAGTGAACGGATGTCTAACGGCTGCACCTTC.